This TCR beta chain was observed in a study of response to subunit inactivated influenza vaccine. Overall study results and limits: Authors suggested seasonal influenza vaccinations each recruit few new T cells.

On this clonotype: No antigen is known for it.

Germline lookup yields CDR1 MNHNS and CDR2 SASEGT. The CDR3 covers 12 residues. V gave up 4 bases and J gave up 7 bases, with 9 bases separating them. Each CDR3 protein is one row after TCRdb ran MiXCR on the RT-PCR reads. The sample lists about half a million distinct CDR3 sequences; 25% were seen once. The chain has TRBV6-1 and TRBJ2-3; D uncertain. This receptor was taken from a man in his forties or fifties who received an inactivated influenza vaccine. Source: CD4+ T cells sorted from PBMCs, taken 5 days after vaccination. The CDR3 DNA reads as TGTGCCAGCAGTGTAAAAAGGAATACGCAGTATTTT. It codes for CASSVKRNTQYF.